The 21 T cell receptor beta chains listed next were all sequenced from one sample in a study of identical twins. Using its own MiXCR run on the 5' RACE reads, TCRdb lists one record per CDR3 protein. The table has fewer than 800,000 distinct CDR3 sequences, 7.1% seen once. The same data also contributed to another study, on yellow fever vaccine responses in identical twins.

Material for sequencing was PBMCs. Receptors originate from a woman aged 18-29 years in good health.

In its sample, this clonotype was seen a few times. This chain links TRBV12-3 or TRBV12-4 with TRBJ2-3, with 8 nucleotides matching TRBD2. V shed 8 bases and J 3 bases; nucleotides not matched to a gene: 7. The CDR3 consists of 14 residues. In DNA, the CDR3 is TGTGCCAGCGCCTCTAGCGGGCAAACAGATACGCAGTATTTT. Protein: CASASSGQTDTQYF.

The chain employs TRBV6-5 and TRBJ1-1, with D perhaps matching TRBD1 (6 bases). Trimming took 7 bases from V and 7 from J, leaving 13 bases between them. The CDR3 length is 12 residues. Germline CDR1 and CDR2: MNHEY and SVGAGI. Here the CDR3 reads CASTKGENEAFF. CDR3 bases: TGTGCCAGCACCAAGGGGGAAAATGAAGCTTTCTTT.

In its sample, this clonotype was seen a few times. The J gene is TRBJ2-3, the V gene TRBV29-1, with 10 nucleotides matching TRBD2. J lost 1 base, V lost 1 base, and 23 bases had no gene match. The CDR3 runs 22 residues. The germline CDR1 and CDR2 sequences are SQVTM and ANQGSEA. DNA of the CDR3: TGCAGCGTTGAAGTTGAGACAGGGGCCAGGACTAGCGGAACCATCCGCACAGATACGCAGTATTTT. This gives the protein CSVEVETGARTSGTIRTDTQYF.

This clonotype is a singleton in its sample. Mismatch with germline at one junction end may stem from a read error. The chain uses TRBV20-1 and TRBJ2-1; perhaps TRBD2 as D (5 bases). Germline assignment: CDR1 DFQATT and CDR2 SNEGSKA (reference sequence). The CDR3 has 12 amino acids. The CDR3 DNA is TGCAGTGCTAGAGGGGAGAACAATGAGCATTTCTTC. It encodes CSARGENNEHFF.

This clonotype appeared many times. The V call is TRBV15, the J call TRBJ1-3; D perhaps matches TRBD1 (6 bases). This CDR3 comprises 17 residues. The ends were cut back, 0 bases at V and 3 bases at J, with 15 bases in the middle. CDR1 and CDR2 (germline): LNHNV, YYDKDF (reference sequence). In DNA, the CDR3 is TGTGCCACCAGCAGAGATCGAGGGGGATTTAATGGAAACACCATATATTTT. This codes for CATSRDRGGFNGNTIYF.

This clonotype was counted only a few times. The gene calls are TRBV4-1 and TRBJ2-1, with D possibly TRBD1 on 6 matching bases. V lost 3 bases and J 0 bases, leaving 15 bases between the germline ends. Germline assignment: CDR1 MGHRA and CDR2 YSYEKL. The length of the CDR3 is 17 residues. The CDR3 sequence is CASSQYRAQSSYNEQFF. CDR3 in DNA: TGCGCCAGCAGCCAGTACAGGGCTCAGAGCTCCTACAATGAGCAGTTCTTC.

This chain joins TRBV5-1 and TRBJ2-1, with 12 bases fitting TRBD2. The CDR3 is 14 residues long. V lost 6 bases, J lost 10 bases, and 8 bases stayed unmatched. CDR1 is SGHRS, CDR2 YFSETQ, per germline. CDR3 in amino acids: CASNPVGTSGEQFF. The CDR3 DNA follows: TGCGCCAGCAACCCGGTGGGGACTAGCGGGGAGCAGTTCTTC.

This chain joins TRBV20-1 and TRBJ2-1, with 7 bases matching TRBD1. The CDR3 has 14 amino acids. Trimming cost V 2 bases and J 2 bases; bases outside gene matches: 3. Germline assignment: CDR1 DFQATT and CDR2 SNEGSKA (reference sequence). The CDR3 coding sequence is TGCAGTGCTAGAACAGGGGCAACCTACAATGAGCAGTTCTTC. This codes for CSARTGATYNEQFF.

This clonotype was recorded at least ten times. The V call is TRBV5-1, the J call TRBJ2-3; D unclear. V was cut by 3 bases and J by 5 bases, with 13 bases left in between. Germline V CDR1 and CDR2: SGHRS, YFSETQ. The CDR3 is 14 residues long. The CDR3 DNA follows: TGCGCCAGCAGCTATAGCATCCCCCGAGATACGCAGTATTTT. The encoded protein is CASSYSIPRDTQYF.

The chain employs TRBV5-1 and TRBJ2-2; D perhaps matches TRBD2 (7 bases). Germline values: CDR1 SGHRS, CDR2 YFSETQ. The CDR3 covers 14 residues. V lost 4 bases to trimming and J lost 5 bases, with 12 bases between them. This CDR3 is CASSRGASTGELFF. CDR3 in DNA: TGCGCCAGCAGCCGGGGGGCCTCTACCGGGGAGCTGTTTTTT.

Points on this clonotype: The junction departs from germline at one end; a sequencing error may be responsible. The chain uses TRBV20-1 and TRBJ2-1; D possibly uses TRBD1 or TRBD2 (6 bases each). Germline V gene lookup returns CDR1 DFQATT and CDR2 SNEGSKA (reference sequence). The CDR3 contains 17 residues. The CDR3 DNA is TGCTGTGCTAGAGATCTAACGGGGGCCGGACCCTACAATGAGCAGTTCTTC. Translated, it gives CCARDLTGAGPYNEQFF.

The V call is TRBV27, the J call TRBJ2-7, with 9 bases that match TRBD1. This CDR3 comprises 15 residues. Germline loops: CDR1 MNHEY, CDR2 SMNVEV (reference sequence). V was pared by 6 bases and J by 1 base, with 7 bases of the junction left unmatched. In nucleotides, the CDR3 is TGTGCCAGCAGACCGGGACAGGGCGGATCCTACGAGCAGTACGTC. Its translation is CASRPGQGGSYEQYV.

The chain recombines TRBV12-3 or TRBV12-4 with TRBJ2-3; D gene uncertain. This CDR3 contains 12 residues. The V and J ends lost 5 bases and 4 bases respectively, with 7 bases between them. CDR3 sequence (DNA): TGTGCCAGCAGTCGGCCGGCAGATACGCAGTATTTT. It encodes CASSRPADTQYF.

V is TRBV24-1 and J is TRBJ2-6, with D possibly being TRBD1 (5 bases). The V end was cut by 3 bases, the J end by 0 bases, with 11 bases between. This CDR3 region has 17 residues. Germline CDR1 is KGHDR and CDR2 is SFDVKD. The CDR3 DNA reads TGTGCCACCAGTGATCGAACAGGCTACTCTGGGGCCAACGTCCTGACTTTC. Its translation: CATSDRTGYSGANVLTF.

V gene TRBV7-9 combines with J gene TRBJ2-7; either TRBD1 or TRBD2 may supply D (5 bases each). The CDR3 length is 13 residues. Trimming removed 1 base at V and 6 bases at J, with 10 bases between. Germline CDR1 SEHNR, CDR2 FQNEAQ (reference sequence). The CDR3 sequence: CASSLVAGTEQYV. The CDR3, as DNA: TGTGCCAGCAGCTTAGTGGCAGGGACCGAGCAGTACGTC.

This clonotype was found many times. This chain uses TRBV3-1 with TRBJ2-3; D unresolved. The germline gives CDR1 LGHDT, CDR2 YNNKEL (reference sequence). Trimming pared 1 base from V and 4 bases from J, leaving 12 bases between. This CDR3 comprises 15 residues. The CDR3 spells CASSQVKGPADTQYF. For the CDR3, the DNA is TGTGCCAGCAGCCAAGTTAAGGGTCCCGCAGATACGCAGTATTTT.

The sample holds many counts of this clonotype. DNA for the CDR3: TGCAGTGCTAGAGATTCGGGGTACGAGCAGTACTTC. This translates into CSARDSGYEQYF. The chain is built from TRBV20-1 and TRBJ2-7; a possible D gene is TRBD2 (5 bases). Deletions cut 0 bases from V and 4 bases from J, with 7 bases between. This CDR3 has 12 residues. Germline values: CDR1 DFQATT, CDR2 SNEGSKA (reference sequence).

This clonotype was picked up a small number of times. The chain is built from TRBV11-2 and TRBJ2-5; 9 bases map to TRBD1. Per germline, CDR1 SGHAT and CDR2 FQNNGV. Trimming removed 5 bases from V and 5 bases from J; junction bases left unmatched: 12. The CDR3 totals 16 residues. CDR3 sequence reads: CASSPLLGQGLETQYF. The CDR3 nucleotides are TGTGCCAGCAGCCCCCTTTTGGGACAGGGTTTGGAGACCCAGTACTTC.

This clonotype was seen ten or more times. The V call is TRBV7-9, the J call TRBJ2-3; 8 bases align to TRBD1. CDR3 length: 15 amino acids. V was clipped by 5 bases and J by 3 bases; unmatched bases: 7. CDR1 is SEHNR, CDR2 FQNEAQ, per germline (reference sequence). The CDR3 reads CASSPSGGATDTQYF. CDR3 nucleotides: TGTGCCAGCAGCCCCTCAGGGGGCGCGACAGATACGCAGTATTTT.

This rearrangement joins TRBV29-1 to TRBJ2-7; D is unclear. The germline V gene has CDR1 SQVTM and CDR2 ANQGSEA. The V end lost 5 bases, the J end lost 3 bases, and 8 bases lay between the germline ends. The CDR3 loop spans 11 amino acids. The CDR3 loop is CSVLEFYEQYF. CDR3 coding DNA: TGCAGCGTTTTAGAGTTCTACGAGCAGTACTTC.

This clonotype has a handful of counts. This chain uses TRBV7-2 with TRBJ2-1; 13 bases fit TRBD2. CDR1 and CDR2 from the germline V gene are SGHTA and FQGNSA. The CDR3 contains 15 residues. The V and J ends lost 5 bases and 8 bases, in that order; junction bases with no gene match: 6. CDR3 in amino acids: CASSLTSGGAYEQFF. As DNA, the CDR3 is TGTGCCAGCAGCCTTACTAGCGGGGGGGCTTATGAGCAGTTCTTC.